These T cell receptor beta chains were read from a single sample in a study of cytomegalovirus exposure and HLA in healthy donors. Profiling relied on immunoSEQ multiplex PCR, and the TCRdb table lists in-frame clones only, not all of them. Of 65,000 to 70,000 clones listed, around 78% are singletons. The sequenced sample consisted of PBMCs. The receptor source for this set is a man aged 50 to 59 in good health and CMV-seronegative. The CDR3 runs from the conserved cysteine through the conserved F or W. A D gene is named only where the DNA matches it firmly. Size is omitted from some rows. Given values are once, few, many or a class for expanded clones.

clone_size,j_call,v_call,d_call,cdr3_aa,cdr3_nt
-,TRBJ1-5,TRBV11-2,-,CASSWQGRLNQPQHF,TGTGCCAGCAGCTGGCAGGGGCGGCTTAATCAGCCCCAGCATTTT
once,TRBJ2-3,TRBV30,-,CAWRPGLGRSGASARTQYF,TGTGCCTGGAGGCCGGGATTGGGGAGGTCTGGTGCCTCGGCGAGAACGCAGTATTTT
-,TRBJ2-1,TRBV14,-,CASSHLALPHEQFF,TGTGCCAGCAGCCACCTGGCTCTGCCCCATGAGCAGTTCTTC
-,TRBJ2-5,TRBV15,TRBD1,CATSRGGQQETQYF,TGTGCCACCAGCAGAGGGGGACAGCAAGAGACCCAGTACTTC
once,TRBJ2-3,TRBV7-9,TRBD2,CASSRVRPAGDPDTQYF,TGTGCCAGCAGCCGCGTTCGTCCAGCGGGAGATCCAGATACGCAGTATTTT
once,TRBJ1-2,TRBV5-4,-,CASSLLDLNYGYTF,TGTGCCAGCAGCTTGCTAGATCTGAACTATGGCTACACCTTC
-,TRBJ1-4,TRBV19,-,CASIGEQF,TGTGCCAGTATAGGGGAACAATTT
-,TRBJ1-3,TRBV28,-,CASSLRGRNTIYF,TGTGCCAGCAGTTTAAGGGGTCGAAACACCATATATTTT
-,TRBJ1-4,TRBV25-1,TRBD1,CASGQGRGEKLFF,TGTGCCAGCGGACAGGGACGAGGAGAAAAACTGTTTTTT
-,TRBJ1-1,TRBV27,-,CASSRTPGPRTEAFF,TGTGCCAGCAGTCGTACCCCGGGTCCAAGGACTGAAGCTTTCTTT